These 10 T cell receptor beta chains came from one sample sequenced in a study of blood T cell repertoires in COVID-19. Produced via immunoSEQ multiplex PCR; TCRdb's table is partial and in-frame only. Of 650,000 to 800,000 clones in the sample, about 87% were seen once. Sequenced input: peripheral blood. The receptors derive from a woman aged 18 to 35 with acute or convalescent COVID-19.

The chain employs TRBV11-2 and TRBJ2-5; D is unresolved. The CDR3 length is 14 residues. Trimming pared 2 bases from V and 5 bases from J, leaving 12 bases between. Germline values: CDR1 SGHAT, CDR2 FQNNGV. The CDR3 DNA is TGTGCCAGCAGCTTACTCACTAATGGGGAGACCCAGTACTTC. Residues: CASSLLTNGETQYF.

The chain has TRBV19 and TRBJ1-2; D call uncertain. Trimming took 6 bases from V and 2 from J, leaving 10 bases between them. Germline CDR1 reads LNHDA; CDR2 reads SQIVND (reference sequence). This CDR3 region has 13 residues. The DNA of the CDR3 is TGTGCCAGTAGGGACGCGGGGAACTATGGCTACACCTTC. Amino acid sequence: CASRDAGNYGYTF.

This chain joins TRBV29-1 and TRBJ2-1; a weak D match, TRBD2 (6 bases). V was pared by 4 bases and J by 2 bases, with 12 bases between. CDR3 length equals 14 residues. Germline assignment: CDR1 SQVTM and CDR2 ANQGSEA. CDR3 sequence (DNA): TGCAGCGTTGTAGGGACTGTTACCTACAATGAGCAGTTCTTC. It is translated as CSVVGTVTYNEQFF.

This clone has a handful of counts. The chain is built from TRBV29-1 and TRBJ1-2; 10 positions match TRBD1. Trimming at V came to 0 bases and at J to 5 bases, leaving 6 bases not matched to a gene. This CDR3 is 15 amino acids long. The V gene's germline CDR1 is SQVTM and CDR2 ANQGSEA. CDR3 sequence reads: CSVEDRTGGRYGYTF. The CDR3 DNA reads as TGCAGCGTTGAAGATCGGACAGGGGGAAGGTATGGCTACACCTTC. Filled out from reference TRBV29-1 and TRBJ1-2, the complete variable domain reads SAVISQKPSRDICQRGTSLTIQCQVDSQVTMMFWYRQQPGQSLTLIATANQGSEATYESGFVIDKFPISRPNLTFSTLTVSNMSPEDSSIYLCSVEDRTGGRYGYTFGSGTRLTVV.

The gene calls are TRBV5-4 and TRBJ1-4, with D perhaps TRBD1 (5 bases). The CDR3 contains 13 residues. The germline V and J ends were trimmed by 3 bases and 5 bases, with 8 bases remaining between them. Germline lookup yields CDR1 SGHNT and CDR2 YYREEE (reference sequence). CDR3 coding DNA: TGTGCCAGCAGCTCGGGACTGAATGAAAAACTGTTTTTT. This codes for CASSSGLNEKLFF.

The CDR3 bases are TGTGCCAGCAGTTACGAGGCGGGGCGAGGTGAGACCCAGTACTTC. This gives the protein CASSYEAGRGETQYF. V and J are TRBV5-4 and TRBJ2-5; possible D gene TRBD2, 6 bases. The CDR3 covers 15 residues. Germline CDR1 SGHNT, CDR2 YYREEE (reference sequence). V lost 5 bases and J 5 bases, leaving 19 bases between the germline ends.

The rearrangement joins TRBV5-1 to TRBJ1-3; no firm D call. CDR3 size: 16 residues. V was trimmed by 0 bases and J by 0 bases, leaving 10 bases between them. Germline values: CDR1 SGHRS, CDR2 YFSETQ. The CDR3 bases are TGCGCCAGCAGCTTGGCCTCGGGAGACTCTGGAAACACCATATATTTT. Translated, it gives CASSLASGDSGNTIYF.

The CDR3 region has the DNA TGTGCCAGCAGCTTCCGGGACATACATGGCTACACCTTC. It is translated as CASSFRDIHGYTF. The gene calls are TRBV5-4 and TRBJ1-2, with D tentatively TRBD1 (6 bases). Germline-derived CDR1 and CDR2 are SGHNT and YYREEE (reference sequence). This CDR3 is 13 amino acids long. The V and J ends lost 2 bases and 6 bases respectively, with 11 bases between them.

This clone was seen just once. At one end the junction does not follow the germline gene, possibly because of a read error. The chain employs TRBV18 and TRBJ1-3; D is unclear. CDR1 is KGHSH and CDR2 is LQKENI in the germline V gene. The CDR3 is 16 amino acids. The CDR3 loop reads CASSPQPLLSGNTIYF. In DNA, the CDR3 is TGTGCCAGCTCCCCACAGCCCTTGCTCTCTGGAAACACCATATATTTT.

DNA for the CDR3: TGTGCCAGACCGTCGGGACAGTCTAACTATGGCTACACCTTC. This sequence encodes CARPSGQSNYGYTF. J is TRBJ1-2 and V is TRBV6-4; 7 nucleotides match TRBD1. The CDR3 totals 14 residues. The germline V gene has CDR1 MRHNA and CDR2 SNTAGT. V lost 9 bases to trimming and J lost 0 bases; unmatched junction nucleotides: 7.